Following are 18 T cell receptor beta chains from one sample sequenced in a study of T cell clonality in common variable immunodeficiency. General study results and limits: Common variable immunodeficiency TCR beta sequences reportedly had fewer deletions and N-nucleotide insertions.

Their specific antigens are unknown. Measured with immunoSEQ multiplex PCR; TCRdb has only the in-frame clones, and not every one. Listed here are about 20,000 clones without any singletons, the top ten holding around 15%. Sequencing used peripheral blood mononuclear cells. The receptors originated from a human donor with common variable immunodeficiency.

This clone has more than one count but fewer than ten. The read halts 3 residues ahead of the CDR3 end, with the missing end drawn from the germline J gene. The chain links TRBV20-1 to TRBJ2-3; 13 bases fit TRBD2. The CDR3 is 17 amino acids. The V gene end was trimmed by 1 base and the J gene end by 0 bases; junction bases not matched to a gene: 4. Germline V gene lookup returns CDR1 DFQATT and CDR2 SNEGSKA (reference sequence). The CDR3 reads CSARGPGLAGSTDTQYF. The sequenced CDR3 bases are TGCAGTGCTAGAGGCCCGGGACTAGCGGGGAGCACAGATACG.

Concerning this clone itself: The read gets to within 3 residues of the CDR3 end, and the germline J gene fills in the rest. V gene TRBV18 combines with J gene TRBJ1-5; 8 nucleotides align to TRBD1. This CDR3 contains 17 residues. The J segment lost 3 bases and the V segment lost 0 bases, leaving 7 bases of the junction unmatched. CDR1 is KGHSH, CDR2 LQKENI, per germline. CDR3 DNA, as far as it was read: TGTGCCAGCTCACCACCGAGGACAGGGCTCTCCAATCAGCCC. Translation: CASSPPRTGLSNQP. The complete CDR3 sequence is CASSPPRTGLSNQPQHF. The whole variable domain, remainder taken from reference TRBV18 and TRBJ1-5, is NAGVMQNPRHLVRRRGQEARLRCSPMKGHSHVYWYRQLPEEGLKFMVYLQKENIIDESGMPKERFSAEFPKEGPSILRIQQVVRGDSAAYFCASSPPRTGLSNQPQHFGDGTRLSIL.

This clone was observed a few times. The read terminates 3 residues before the CDR3 end, so the remaining end is supplied by the germline J gene. The chain couples TRBV7-8 to TRBJ1-4; D gene uncertain. CDR3 size: 16 residues. The V end was cut by 5 bases, the J end by 0 bases, with 13 bases between. Looked up from germline, CDR1 is SGHVS and CDR2 is FQNEAQ. The covered CDR3 bases are TGTGCCAGCAGCCCTCGACGGGGTACAACTAATGAAAAA. It specifies CASSPRRGTTNEK. The whole CDR3 sequence reads CASSPRRGTTNEKLFF.

About this clone itself: The observed sequence ends 3 residues before the CDR3 terminus, with the missing tail filled in from the germline J gene. The chain carries TRBV18 and TRBJ2-1, with D perhaps given as TRBD1 or TRBD2 (5 bases each). Germline assignment: CDR1 KGHSH and CDR2 LQKENI. CDR3 length: 13 amino acids. Trimming removed 1 base from V and 7 bases from J, with 8 bases in between. The DNA read from the CDR3 is TGTGCCAGCTCACCACAGGGGAGTAATGAG. Encoded protein: CASSPQGSNE. The CDR3 in full is CASSPQGSNEQFF.

In this sample, this clone turned up many times. The read gets to within 3 residues of the CDR3 end, and the germline J gene fills in the rest. The chain couples TRBV5-1 to TRBJ1-6; D uncertain. Deletions cut 3 bases from V and 7 bases from J, with 11 bases between. The CDR3 has 14 residues. Germline CDR1 is SGHRS and CDR2 is YFSETQ. The CDR3 is CASSSGLPNSPLHF. The part of the CDR3 DNA that was read is TGCGCCAGCAGCTCGGGTCTTCCCAATTCACCC.

Worth noting for this clone: The CDR3 end lies 3 residues beyond the end of the read and is filled in from the germline J gene. The chain couples TRBV29-1 to TRBJ2-7; possible D gene TRBD1, 5 bases. This CDR3 has 11 amino acids. V was cut by 6 bases and J by 4 bases, with 10 bases left in between. Germline loops: CDR1 SQVTM, CDR2 ANQGSEA. This chain's CDR3 is CSVRQLYEQYF. The CDR3 bases that were read are TGCAGCGTACGACAGTTATACGAG.

Points on this clone: The read stops 3 residues short of the end of the CDR3; the missing end is completed from the germline J gene. The chain has TRBV13 and TRBJ2-1; D perhaps matches TRBD1 (6 bases). V dropped 0 bases and J dropped 3 bases, with 12 bases sitting between them. The germline gives CDR1 PRHDT, CDR2 FYEKMQ (reference sequence). The length of the CDR3 is 16 residues. The CDR3 bases that were read are TGTGCCAGCAGCTTAGGAGGACAGTCACTCTACAATGAG. It encodes CASSLGGQSLYNE. The entire CDR3 is CASSLGGQSLYNEQFF.

In this sample, this clone turned up a few times. The read stops 3 residues short of the end of the CDR3; the missing end is completed from the germline J gene. J is TRBJ2-7 and V is TRBV20-1; tentative D call: TRBD2 (5 bases). Trimming removed 6 bases from V and 0 bases from J, with 12 bases in between. The CDR3 consists of 13 residues. Looked up from germline, CDR1 is DFQATT and CDR2 is SNEGSKA (reference sequence). Incomplete CDR3 DNA: TGCAGTGCAACGGACTCACACTCCTACGAG. It codes for CSATDSHSYE. In full, the CDR3 reads CSATDSHSYEQYF.

This clone was counted between two and nine times. The read terminates 3 residues before the CDR3 end, so the remaining end is supplied by the germline J gene. J is TRBJ2-1 and V is TRBV11-3; 13 nucleotides agree with TRBD2. CDR1 is SGHNT and CDR2 is YENEEA in the germline V gene. The trim removed 5 bases at V and 8 bases at J, leaving 6 bases unmatched. The CDR3 totals 15 residues. CDR3 bases read: TGTGCCAGCAGCCGTACTAGCGGGAGGGCCTATGAG. Its translation is CASSRTSGRAYE. The full-length CDR3 reads as CASSRTSGRAYEQFF.

This clone was recorded many times. The read finishes 3 residues shy of the CDR3 end, and the germline J gene is used to complete it. The V call is TRBV29-1, the J call TRBJ1-2, with 7 bases lining up with TRBD1. V dropped 1 base and J dropped 7; count of bases not matched to a gene: 3. The CDR3 spans 12 residues. The V gene's germline CDR1 is SQVTM and CDR2 ANQGSEA. The CDR3 sequence: CSVEGQGGGYTF. The covered CDR3 bases are TGCAGCGTTGAAGGACAGGGCGGTGGC.

The sample holds a few counts of this clone. The read stops 3 residues short of the end of the CDR3; the missing end is completed from the germline J gene. The chain joins TRBV2 to TRBJ1-4, with 11 bases lining up with TRBD1. Germline V gives CDR1 SNHLY, CDR2 FYNNEI. The CDR3 contains 14 residues. With V trimmed by 7 bases and J by 7 bases, 5 bases remained unmatched. Incomplete CDR3 DNA: TGTGCCAGCAAGTTGGGGACAGGGGGTGAAAAA. It is translated as CASKLGTGGEK. The full-length CDR3 reads as CASKLGTGGEKLFF.

This clone has a handful of counts. Read sequence stops 3 residues before the CDR3 end, and the germline J gene provides the missing end. The rearrangement uses TRBV5-1 and TRBJ2-5; no firm D call. This CDR3 spans 13 amino acids. Germline V gene data show CDR1 as SGHRS and CDR2 as YFSETQ. V dropped 2 bases and J dropped 0 bases, with 5 bases sitting between them. The part of the CDR3 DNA that was read is TGCGCCAGCAGCTTTCGGGACCAAGAGACC. It is translated as CASSFRDQET. The entire CDR3 protein reads CASSFRDQETQYF.

This clone was seen a few times. Sequencing ends 3 residues short of the CDR3 end; the germline J gene provides the rest. The V gene is TRBV11-2, the J gene TRBJ2-2, with D possibly matching TRBD2 (6 bases). The CDR3 totals 14 residues. Germline CDR1 SGHAT, CDR2 FQNNGV. Trimming removed 4 bases from V and 5 bases from J, with 11 bases in between. CDR3 DNA, as far as it was read: TGTGCCAGCAGCTCCCTTCGGGGGACCGGGGAG. It encodes CASSSLRGTGE. The whole CDR3 sequence is CASSSLRGTGELFF. The variable domain in full, with the rest retrieved from reference TRBV11-2 and TRBJ2-2, is EAGVAQSPRYKIIEKRQSVAFWCNPISGHATLYWYQQILGQGPKLLIQFQNNGVVDDSQLPKDRFSAERLKGVDSTLKIQPAKLEDSAVYLCASSSLRGTGELFFGEGSRLTVL.

Of note for this clone: The read terminates 3 residues before the CDR3 end, so the remaining end is supplied by the germline J gene. The rearrangement uses TRBV11-2 and TRBJ2-7; D gene ambiguous. The CDR3 is 15 amino acids. Germline loops: CDR1 SGHAT, CDR2 FQNNGV. Trimming took off 3 bases at V and 0 bases at J, with 12 bases between the two ends. CDR3 DNA (partial): TGTGCCAGCAGCTTGGAAGGTGCGGTCTCCTACGAG. Residues: CASSLEGAVSYE. The full-length CDR3 reads as CASSLEGAVSYEQYF.

In its sample, this clone was seen many times. The read halts 3 residues ahead of the CDR3 end, with the missing end drawn from the germline J gene. The V and J genes are TRBV28 and TRBJ2-1, with D maybe TRBD1 (6 bases). The CDR3 is 14 amino acids. V was pared by 5 bases and J by 3 bases, with 11 bases between. CDR1 is MDHEN, CDR2 SYDVKM, per germline. The CDR3 loop reads CASSEGQIYNEQFF. The DNA read from the CDR3 is TGTGCCAGCAGTGAGGGACAAATCTACAATGAG.

This clone was detected many times. The read stops 3 residues short of the end of the CDR3; the missing end is completed from the germline J gene. The chain uses TRBV5-1 and TRBJ2-3, with D possibly being TRBD1 (6 bases). Trimming took off 1 base at V and 5 bases at J, with 17 bases between the two ends. The CDR3 spans 16 residues. Germline V gives CDR1 SGHRS, CDR2 YFSETQ. CDR3 DNA, as far as it was read: TGCGCCAGCAGCTTGAGTGCCAGGGGAAGTGGAGATACG. Translated, it gives CASSLSARGSGDT. The whole CDR3 reads CASSLSARGSGDTQYF.

Worth noting for this clone: The CDR3 goes on 3 residues after the read ends, and that part is filled in from the germline J gene. The gene calls are TRBV23-1 and TRBJ2-7; TRBD1 matches 11 bases. TRBV23-1 belongs to the ORF category, with a function that is uncertain. This CDR3 has 16 amino acids. Trimming took 5 bases from V and 2 from J; bases not matched to a gene: 8. The covered CDR3 bases are TGCGCCAGCAGTACACCGGGACAGGGGGTAGCCTACGAG. This gives the protein CASSTPGQGVAYE. From start to end, the CDR3 is CASSTPGQGVAYEQYF.

This clone was observed at least ten times. The CDR3 end lies 3 residues beyond the end of the read and is filled in from the germline J gene. The chain joins TRBV19 to TRBJ1-1, with TRBD1 matching 7 bases. Trimming removed 2 bases from V and 1 base from J; junction bases left unmatched: 10. CDR1 LNHDA and CDR2 SQIVND come from the germline V gene (reference sequence). CDR3 length: 17 amino acids. The covered CDR3 bases are TGTGCCAGTAGTATACCCGGGACAGCAACCACGAACACTGAA. This translates into CASSIPGTATTNTE. The entire CDR3 sequence reads CASSIPGTATTNTEAFF.